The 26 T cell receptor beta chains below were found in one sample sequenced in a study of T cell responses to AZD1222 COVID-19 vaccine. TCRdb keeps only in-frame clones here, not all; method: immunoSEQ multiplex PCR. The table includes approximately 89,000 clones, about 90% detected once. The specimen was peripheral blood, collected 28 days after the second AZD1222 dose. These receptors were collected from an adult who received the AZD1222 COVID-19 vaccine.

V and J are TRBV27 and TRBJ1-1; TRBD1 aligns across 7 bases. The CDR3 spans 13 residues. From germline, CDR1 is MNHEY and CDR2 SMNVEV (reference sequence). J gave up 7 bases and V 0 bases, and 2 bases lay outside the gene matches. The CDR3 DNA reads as TGTGCCAGCAGTTTATCACGGGACAGTGAAGCTTTCTTT. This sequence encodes CASSLSRDSEAFF.

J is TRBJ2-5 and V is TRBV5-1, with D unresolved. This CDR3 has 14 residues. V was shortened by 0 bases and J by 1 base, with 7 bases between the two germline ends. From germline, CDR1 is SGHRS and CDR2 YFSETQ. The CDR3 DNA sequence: TGCGCCAGCAGCTTGGGTAATCTCCAAGAGACCCAGTACTTC. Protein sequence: CASSLGNLQETQYF.

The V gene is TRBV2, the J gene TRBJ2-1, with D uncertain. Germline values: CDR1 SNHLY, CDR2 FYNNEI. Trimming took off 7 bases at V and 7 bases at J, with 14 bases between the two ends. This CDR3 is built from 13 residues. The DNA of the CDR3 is TGTGCCAGCAACAAACCCCCGATTAATGAGCAGTTCTTC. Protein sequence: CASNKPPINEQFF.

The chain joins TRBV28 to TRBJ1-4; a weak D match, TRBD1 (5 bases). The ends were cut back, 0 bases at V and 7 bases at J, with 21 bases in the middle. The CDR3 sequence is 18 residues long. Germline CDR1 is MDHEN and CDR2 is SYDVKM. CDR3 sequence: CASSLWDIRSDLSEKLFF. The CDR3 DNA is TGTGCCAGCAGTTTATGGGACATAAGGTCAGATTTAAGTGAAAAACTGTTTTTT.

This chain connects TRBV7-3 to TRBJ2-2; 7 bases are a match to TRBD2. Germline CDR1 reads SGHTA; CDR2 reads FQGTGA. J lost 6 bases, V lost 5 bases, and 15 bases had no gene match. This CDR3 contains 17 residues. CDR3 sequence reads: CASSPLLREIRAGELFF. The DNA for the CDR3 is TGTGCCAGCAGCCCCCTACTGCGGGAGATTAGGGCCGGGGAGCTGTTTTTT.

The CDR3 DNA reads TGTGCCAGTAGTATAGAGGGACAGGGTCGGTCACCCCTCCACTTT. This gives the protein CASSIEGQGRSPLHF. The rearrangement links TRBV19 to TRBJ1-6, with 9 nucleotides matching TRBD1. Germline CDR1 and CDR2: LNHDA and SQIVND (reference sequence). The CDR3 extends over 15 amino acids. The V and J ends lost 0 bases and 10 bases, in that order; junction bases with no gene match: 4.

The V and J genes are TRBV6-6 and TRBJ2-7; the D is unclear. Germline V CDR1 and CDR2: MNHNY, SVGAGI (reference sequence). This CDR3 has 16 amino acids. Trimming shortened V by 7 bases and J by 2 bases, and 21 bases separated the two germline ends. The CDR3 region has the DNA TGTGCCAGCACCTCCGGGCCGGGCCTGGCGGCCTACGAGCAGTACTTC. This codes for CASTSGPGLAAYEQYF.

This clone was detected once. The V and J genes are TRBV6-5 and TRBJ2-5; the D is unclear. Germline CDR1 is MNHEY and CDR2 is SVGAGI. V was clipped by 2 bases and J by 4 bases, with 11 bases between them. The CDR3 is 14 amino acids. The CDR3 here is CASSYQDGRETQYF. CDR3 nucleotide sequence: TGTGCCAGCAGTTACCAGGACGGAAGAGAGACCCAGTACTTC.

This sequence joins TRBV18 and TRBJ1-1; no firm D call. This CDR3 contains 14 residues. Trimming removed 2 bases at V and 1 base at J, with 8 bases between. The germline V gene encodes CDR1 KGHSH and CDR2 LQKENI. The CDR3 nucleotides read TGTGCCAGCTCACCAGTGTCCAGGAACACTGAAGCTTTCTTT. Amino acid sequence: CASSPVSRNTEAFF. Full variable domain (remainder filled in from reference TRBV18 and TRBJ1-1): NAGVMQNPRHLVRRRGQEARLRCSPMKGHSHVYWYRQLPEEGLKFMVYLQKENIIDESGMPKERFSAEFPKEGPSILRIQQVVRGDSAAYFCASSPVSRNTEAFFGQGTRLTVV.

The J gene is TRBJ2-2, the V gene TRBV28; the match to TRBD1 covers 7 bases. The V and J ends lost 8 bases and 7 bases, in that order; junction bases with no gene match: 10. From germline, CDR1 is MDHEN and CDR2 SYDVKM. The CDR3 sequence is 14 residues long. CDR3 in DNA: TGTGCCAGCGGGACAGTCTTTGGGGTCGGGGAGCTGTTTTTT. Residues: CASGTVFGVGELFF.

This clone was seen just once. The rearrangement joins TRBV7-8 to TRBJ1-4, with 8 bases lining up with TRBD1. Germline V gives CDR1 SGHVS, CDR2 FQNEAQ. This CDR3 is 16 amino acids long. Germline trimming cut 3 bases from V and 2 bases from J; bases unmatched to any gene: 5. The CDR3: CASSLTTGATNEKLFF. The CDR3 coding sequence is TGTGCCAGCAGCTTGACGACAGGGGCCACTAATGAAAAACTGTTTTTT.

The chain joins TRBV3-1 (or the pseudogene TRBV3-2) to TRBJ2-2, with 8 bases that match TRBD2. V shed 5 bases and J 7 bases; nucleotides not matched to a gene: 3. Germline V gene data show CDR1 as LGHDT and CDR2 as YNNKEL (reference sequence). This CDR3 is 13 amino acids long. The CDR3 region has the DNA TGTGCCAGCAGCTCCCGGGGGGGCGGGGAGCTGTTTTTT. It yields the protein CASSSRGGGELFF.

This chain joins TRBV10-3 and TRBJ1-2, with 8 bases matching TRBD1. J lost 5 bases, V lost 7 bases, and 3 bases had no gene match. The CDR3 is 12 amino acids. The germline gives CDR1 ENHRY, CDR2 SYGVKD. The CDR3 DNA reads TGTGCCATCACGACAGGGGCGTATGGCTACACCTTC. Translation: CAITTGAYGYTF.

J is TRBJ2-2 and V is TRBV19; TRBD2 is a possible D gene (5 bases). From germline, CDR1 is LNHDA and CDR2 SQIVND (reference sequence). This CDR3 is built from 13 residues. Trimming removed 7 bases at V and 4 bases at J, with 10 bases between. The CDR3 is CASTVRGTGELFF. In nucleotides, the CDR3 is TGTGCCAGTACCGTTCGGGGCACCGGGGAGCTGTTTTTT.

CDR3 sequence reads: CASSVGGIAGRSYNEQFF. The DNA of the CDR3 is TGTGCCAGCAGCGTAGGGGGAATAGCGGGGAGGTCCTACAATGAGCAGTTCTTC. The chain joins TRBV9 to TRBJ2-1, with TRBD2 matching 8 bases. Germline V gives CDR1 SGDLS, CDR2 YYNGEE. The CDR3 is 18 amino acids. Losses at the gene ends were 0 bases for V and 1 base for J; bases not matched to a gene: 9.

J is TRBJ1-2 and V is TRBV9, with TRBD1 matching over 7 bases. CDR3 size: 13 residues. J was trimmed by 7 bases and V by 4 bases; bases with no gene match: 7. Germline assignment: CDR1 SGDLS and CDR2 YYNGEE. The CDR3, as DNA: TGTGCCAGCAGCTTCCCAGGGGGGGGTGGCTACACCTTC. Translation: CASSFPGGGGYTF.

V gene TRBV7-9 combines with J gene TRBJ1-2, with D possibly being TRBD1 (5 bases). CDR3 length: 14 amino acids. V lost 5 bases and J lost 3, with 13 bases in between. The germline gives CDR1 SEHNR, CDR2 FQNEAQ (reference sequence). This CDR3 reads CASSPRVTYYGYTF. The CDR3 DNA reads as TGTGCCAGCAGCCCCAGGGTTACGTACTATGGCTACACCTTC.

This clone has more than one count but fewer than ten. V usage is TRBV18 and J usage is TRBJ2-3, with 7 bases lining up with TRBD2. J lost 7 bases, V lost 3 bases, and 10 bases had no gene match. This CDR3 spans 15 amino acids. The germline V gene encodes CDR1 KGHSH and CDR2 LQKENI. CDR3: CASSPGSGDGYTQYF. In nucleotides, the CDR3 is TGTGCCAGCTCACCGGGGAGCGGGGACGGGTATACGCAGTATTTT.

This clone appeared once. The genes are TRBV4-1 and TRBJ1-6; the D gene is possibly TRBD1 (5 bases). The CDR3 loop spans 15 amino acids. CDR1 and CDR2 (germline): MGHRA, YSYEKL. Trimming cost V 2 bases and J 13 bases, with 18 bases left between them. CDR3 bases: TGCGCCAGCAGCCAATCCCCTATGGGGGTAACTCCCCTCCACTTT. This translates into CASSQSPMGVTPLHF.

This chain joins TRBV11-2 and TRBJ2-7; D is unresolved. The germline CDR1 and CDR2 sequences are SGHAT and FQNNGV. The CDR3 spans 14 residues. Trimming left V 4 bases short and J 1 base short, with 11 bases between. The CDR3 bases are TGTGCCAGCAGCTCAACCGCCGTTTCCTACGAGCAGTACTTC. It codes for CASSSTAVSYEQYF.

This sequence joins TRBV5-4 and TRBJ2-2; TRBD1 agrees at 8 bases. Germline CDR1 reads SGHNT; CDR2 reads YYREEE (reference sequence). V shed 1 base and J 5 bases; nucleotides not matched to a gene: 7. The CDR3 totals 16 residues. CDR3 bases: TGTGCCAGCAGCTTGCTGCGGACAGGGAATACCGGGGAGCTGTTTTTT. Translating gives CASSLLRTGNTGELFF.

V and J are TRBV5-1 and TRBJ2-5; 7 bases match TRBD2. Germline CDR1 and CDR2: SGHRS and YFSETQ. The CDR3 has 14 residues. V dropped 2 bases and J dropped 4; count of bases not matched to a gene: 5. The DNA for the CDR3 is TGCGCCAGCAGCTTCAGGGAGGGCGCAGAGACCCAGTACTTC. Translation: CASSFREGAETQYF.

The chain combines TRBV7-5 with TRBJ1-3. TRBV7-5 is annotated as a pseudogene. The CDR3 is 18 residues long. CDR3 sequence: CARSLGIPEILAGNTIYF. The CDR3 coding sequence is TGTGCCAGAAGCTTAGGGATCCCGGAGATCCTCGCTGGAAACACCATATATTTT.

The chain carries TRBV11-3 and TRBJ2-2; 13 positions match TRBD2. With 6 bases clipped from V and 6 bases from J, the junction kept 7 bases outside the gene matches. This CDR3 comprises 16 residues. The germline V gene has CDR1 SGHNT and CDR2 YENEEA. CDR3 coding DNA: TGTGCCAGCAGTTCCACTAGCGGGGGGGTCCCCGGGGAGCTGTTTTTT. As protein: CASSSTSGGVPGELFF.

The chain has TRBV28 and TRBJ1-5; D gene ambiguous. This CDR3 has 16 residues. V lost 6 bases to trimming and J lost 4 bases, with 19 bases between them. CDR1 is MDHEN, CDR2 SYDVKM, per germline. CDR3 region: CASRAAPGTGNQPQHF. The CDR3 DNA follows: TGTGCCAGCAGGGCGGCCCCCGGAACGGGAAATCAGCCCCAGCATTTT.

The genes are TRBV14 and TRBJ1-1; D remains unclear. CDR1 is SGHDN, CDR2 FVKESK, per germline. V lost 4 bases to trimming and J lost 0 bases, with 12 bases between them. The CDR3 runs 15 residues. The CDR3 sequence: CASSPWSGMNTEAFF. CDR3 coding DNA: TGTGCCAGCAGCCCTTGGAGTGGGATGAACACTGAAGCTTTCTTT.